This T cell receptor beta chain came from a study of glioma-infiltrating T cells. Study-level points and caveats: Gliomas, especially low-grade, showed above-expected tissue-blood divergence; non-neoplastic patients showed below. Very few CDR3 sequences were shared between tissue and blood.

This clonotype was observed many times. Its antigen is undetermined. The iRepertoire nested amplicon-rescue multiplex PCR amplified TCR alpha and beta CDR3s from RNA. TCRdb passed the multiplex PCR reads through MiXCR, listing each CDR3 protein once. The data hold 90,000 to 100,000 distinct CDR3 sequences, with approximately 39% observed a single time. Germline V gene data show CDR1 as SGHAT and CDR2 as FQNNGV. With 0 bases removed from V and 7 bases from J, the gap between germline ends came to 13 bases. The CDR3 has 14 amino acids. The chain joins TRBV11-2 to TRBJ2-7; D remains unclear. This sequence was found in a human donor with low-grade glioma or glioblastoma, undergoing nonglioma brain surgery, or in good health (not recorded which). The specimen was glioma tissue, nonneoplastic brain tissue, or PBMCs (not recorded which). CDR3 sequence: CASSLDSYPGEQYF. CDR3 in DNA: TGTGCCAGCAGCTTAGATAGCTACCCCGGGGAGCAGTACTTC.